The next 3 T cell receptor beta chains were all read from a single sample in a study of blood T cell repertoires in COVID-19. Profiling relied on immunoSEQ multiplex PCR, and the TCRdb table lists in-frame clones only, not all of them. The sample holds 100,000 or so clones, roughly 78% seen once. Sequencing used peripheral blood. The source is a man in his fifties or sixties with active or convalescent COVID-19.

This chain links TRBV7-9 with TRBJ2-5; 7 bases are a match to TRBD2. Germline loops: CDR1 SEHNR, CDR2 FQNEAQ (reference sequence). CDR3 length: 15 amino acids. V was pared by 5 bases and J by 4 bases, with 10 bases of the junction left unmatched. The CDR3 nucleotides read TGTGCCAGCAGCCCAACCAGGACTAGTATAGAGACCCAGTACTTC. Its translation is CASSPTRTSIETQYF.

The genes are TRBV6-2 or TRBV6-3 and TRBJ1-5, with a possible D match to TRBD1 (6 bases). V lost 4 bases and J lost 5, with 12 bases in between. The CDR3 loop spans 14 amino acids. Germline V gene sequence: CDR1 MNHEY, CDR2 SVGEGT. CDR3 DNA: TGTGCCAGCAGTTCCTCGACAGGAGATCAGCCCCAGCATTTT. Residues: CASSSSTGDQPQHF.

The V gene is TRBV7-5, the J gene TRBJ2-3; the table calls TRBD2, which could not be checked here. TRBV7-5 is a recognized pseudogene. The CDR3 spans 16 residues. CDR3 amino acids: CVRSPGTSGRSDTQYF. In DNA form, the CDR3 reads TGTGTCAGAAGCCCAGGGACTAGCGGGAGGTCAGATACGCAGTATTTT.